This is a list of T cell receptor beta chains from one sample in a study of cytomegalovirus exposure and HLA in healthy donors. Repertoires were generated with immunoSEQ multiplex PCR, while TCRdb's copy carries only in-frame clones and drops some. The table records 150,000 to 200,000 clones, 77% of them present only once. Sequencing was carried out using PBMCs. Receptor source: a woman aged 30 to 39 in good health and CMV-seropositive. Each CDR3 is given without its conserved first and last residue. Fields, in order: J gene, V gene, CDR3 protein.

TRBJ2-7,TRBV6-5,ASSRSSYEQY
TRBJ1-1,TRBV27,ASSPGGTEAF
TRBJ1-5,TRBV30,AWSFRLAGKDQPQH
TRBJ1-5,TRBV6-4,ASALTGNQPQH
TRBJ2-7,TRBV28,ASSFSLAGSSYEQY
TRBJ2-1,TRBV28,ASRGSAGVWSRYEQF
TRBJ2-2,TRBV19,ASSIEGDRVETGELF
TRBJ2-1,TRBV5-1,ASSLGGSGNNEQF
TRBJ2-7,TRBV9,ASSLRTGSSEQY
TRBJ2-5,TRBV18,ASSPPGGARETQY
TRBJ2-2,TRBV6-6,ASWGLAGGIGELF
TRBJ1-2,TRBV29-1,SVVASYGYT
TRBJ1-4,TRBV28,ASSLPQGTNEKLF
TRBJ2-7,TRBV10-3,ANPGERPSSYEQY
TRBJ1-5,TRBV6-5,ASTTGTGRPQH
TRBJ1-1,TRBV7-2,ASSLGPRDRGGEAF
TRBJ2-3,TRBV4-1,ASSQDRRVFTDTQY
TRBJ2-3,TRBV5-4,ASSSPPPSGRTDTQY
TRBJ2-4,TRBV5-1,ASSLDRGSTIQY
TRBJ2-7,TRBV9,ASSVAPGTYEQY
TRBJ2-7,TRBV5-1,ASSLAGTSGISEQY
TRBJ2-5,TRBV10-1,ASSETRGGETQY
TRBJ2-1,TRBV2,ASSEFGLALNNEQF
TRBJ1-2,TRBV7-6,ASSPEGNYGYT
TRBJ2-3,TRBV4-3,ASSPGGTDTQY